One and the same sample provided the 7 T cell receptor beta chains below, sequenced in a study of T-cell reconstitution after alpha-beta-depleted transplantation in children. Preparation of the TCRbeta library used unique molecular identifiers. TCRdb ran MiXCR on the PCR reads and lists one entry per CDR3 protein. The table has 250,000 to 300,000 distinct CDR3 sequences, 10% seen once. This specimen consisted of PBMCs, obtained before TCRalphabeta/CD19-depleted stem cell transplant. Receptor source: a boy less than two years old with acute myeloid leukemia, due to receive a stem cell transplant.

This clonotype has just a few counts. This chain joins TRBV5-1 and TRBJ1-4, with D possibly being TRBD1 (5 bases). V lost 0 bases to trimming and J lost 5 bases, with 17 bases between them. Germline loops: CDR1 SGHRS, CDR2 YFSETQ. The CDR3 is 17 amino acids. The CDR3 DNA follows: TGCGCCAGCAGCTTGGAACCGCAGGGCGGGGGGAATGAAAAACTGTTTTTT. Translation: CASSLEPQGGGNEKLFF.

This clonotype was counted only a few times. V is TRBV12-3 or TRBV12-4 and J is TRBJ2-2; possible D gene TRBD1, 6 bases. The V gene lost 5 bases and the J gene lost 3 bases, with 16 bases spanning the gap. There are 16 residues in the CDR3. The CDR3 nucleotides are TGTGCCAGCAGTCCGAGAACGACAGGCTACACCGGGGAGCTGTTTTTT. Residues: CASSPRTTGYTGELFF.

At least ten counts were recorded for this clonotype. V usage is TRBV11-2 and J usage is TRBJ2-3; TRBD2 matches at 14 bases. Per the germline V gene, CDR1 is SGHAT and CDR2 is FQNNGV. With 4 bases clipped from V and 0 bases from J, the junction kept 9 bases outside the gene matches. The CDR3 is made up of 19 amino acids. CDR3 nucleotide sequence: TGTGCCAGCAGCTACCTCCGGACTAGCGGGAGGACTAGCACAGATACGCAGTATTTT. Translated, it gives CASSYLRTSGRTSTDTQYF.

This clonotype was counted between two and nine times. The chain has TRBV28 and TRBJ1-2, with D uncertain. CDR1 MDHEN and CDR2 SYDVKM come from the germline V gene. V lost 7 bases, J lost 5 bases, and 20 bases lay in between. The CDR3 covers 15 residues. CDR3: CASKLDTALGYGYTF. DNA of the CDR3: TGTGCCAGCAAACTAGACACTGCCCTGGGATATGGCTACACCTTC.

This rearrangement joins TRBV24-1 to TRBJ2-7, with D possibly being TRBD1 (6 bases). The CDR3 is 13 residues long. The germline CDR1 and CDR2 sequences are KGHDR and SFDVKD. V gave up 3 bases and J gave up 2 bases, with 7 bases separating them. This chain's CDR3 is CATSDGDTYEQYF. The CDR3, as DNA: TGTGCCACCAGTGATGGGGACACCTACGAGCAGTACTTC.

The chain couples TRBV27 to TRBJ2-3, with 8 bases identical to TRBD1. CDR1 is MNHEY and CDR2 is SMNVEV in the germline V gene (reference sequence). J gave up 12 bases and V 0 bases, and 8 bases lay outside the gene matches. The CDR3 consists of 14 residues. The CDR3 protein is CASSLSVSGTGQYF. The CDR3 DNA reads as TGTGCCAGCAGTTTATCAGTTTCCGGGACAGGCCAGTATTTT.

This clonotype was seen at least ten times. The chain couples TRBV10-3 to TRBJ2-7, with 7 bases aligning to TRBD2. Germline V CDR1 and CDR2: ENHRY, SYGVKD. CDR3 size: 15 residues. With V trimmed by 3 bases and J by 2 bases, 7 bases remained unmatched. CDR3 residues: CAISDVGGRTYEQYF. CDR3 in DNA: TGTGCCATCAGTGACGTAGGCGGGAGAACCTACGAGCAGTACTTC.